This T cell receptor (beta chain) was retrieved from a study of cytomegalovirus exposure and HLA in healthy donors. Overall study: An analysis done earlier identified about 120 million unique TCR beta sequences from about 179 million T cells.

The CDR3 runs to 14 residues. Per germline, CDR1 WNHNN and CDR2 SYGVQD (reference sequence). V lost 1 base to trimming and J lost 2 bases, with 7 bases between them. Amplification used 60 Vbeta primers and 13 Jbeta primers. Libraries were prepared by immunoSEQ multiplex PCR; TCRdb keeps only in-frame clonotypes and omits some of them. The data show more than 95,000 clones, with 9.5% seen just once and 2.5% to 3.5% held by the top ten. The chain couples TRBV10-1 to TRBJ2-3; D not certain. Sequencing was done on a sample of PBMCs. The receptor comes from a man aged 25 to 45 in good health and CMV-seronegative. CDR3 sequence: CASSEFLYTDTQYF. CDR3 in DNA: TGCGCCAGCAGTGAGTTCCTATACACAGATACGCAGTATTTT.